The clone carrying this T cell receptor beta chain was recorded a few times. What it binds is not known. Germline-derived CDR1 and CDR2 are KGHDR and SFDVKD. This CDR3 has 13 amino acids. Losses at the gene ends were 3 bases for V and 7 bases for J; bases not matched to a gene: 1. The data belong to a study of early T cells in non-severe SARS-CoV-2 infection. Looking at the study overall: Unsorted whole blood bulk RNA was sequenced, with unpaired chains. Study conclusions and caveats: Matching with VDJdb favored anti-spike CD8 responses (missing private and CD4 specificities).

Attachment of unique molecular identifiers to individual cDNA molecules was performed. TCRdb called the 5' RACE reads again in MiXCR, with one record for every CDR3 protein. Of tens of thousands of distinct CDR3 sequences in the sample, about 25% are singletons; the top ten hold 4.6%. This clonotype was sampled from an adult who was a healthcare worker with PCR-confirmed SARS-CoV-2 infection or an uninfected control (not recorded which). The rearrangement links TRBV24-1 to TRBJ1-1; 10 bases align to TRBD1. This specimen consisted of whole blood, obtained at baseline. The CDR3, as DNA: TGTGCCACCAGTGATGGACAGGGGGTTGAAGCTTTCTTT. It codes for CATSDGQGVEAFF.